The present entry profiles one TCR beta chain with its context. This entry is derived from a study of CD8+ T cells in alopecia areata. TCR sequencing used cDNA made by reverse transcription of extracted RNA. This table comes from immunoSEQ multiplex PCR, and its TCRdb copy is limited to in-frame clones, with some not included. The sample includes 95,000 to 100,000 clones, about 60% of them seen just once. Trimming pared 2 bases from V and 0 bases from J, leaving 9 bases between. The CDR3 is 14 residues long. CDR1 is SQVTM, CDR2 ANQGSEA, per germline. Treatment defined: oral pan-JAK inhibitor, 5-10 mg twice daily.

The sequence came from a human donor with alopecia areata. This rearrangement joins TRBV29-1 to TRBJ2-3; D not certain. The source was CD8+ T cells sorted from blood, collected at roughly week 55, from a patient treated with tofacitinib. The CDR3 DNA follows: TGCAGCGTTGAATTCGCAGCTAGCACAGATACGCAGTATTTT. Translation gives CSVEFAASTDTQYF.